These 27 T cell receptor beta chains were sequenced from one sample in a study of cytomegalovirus exposure and HLA in healthy donors. The PCR had 60 Vbeta and 13 Jbeta primers. Only in-frame clones appear in the TCRdb table, and some are missing; sequencing was by immunoSEQ multiplex PCR. The profile covers about 120,000 clones, with around three quarters appearing a single time and roughly 3% taken by the ten largest. What was sequenced was PBMCs. These receptors were obtained from a female donor in good health and CMV-seronegative.

Written as DNA, the CDR3 is TGTGCCAGCAGTAGCGGGGGGCTCACAGATACGCAGTATTTT. This codes for CASSSGGLTDTQYF. V and J are TRBV6-1 and TRBJ2-3, with 9 positions matching TRBD2. Germline V gives CDR1 MNHNS, CDR2 SASEGT. This CDR3 has 14 amino acids. The V segment lost 5 bases and the J segment 2 bases; nucleotides outside the gene matches: 2.

This clone was detected a few times. The J gene is TRBJ2-1, the V gene TRBV19; a weak D match, TRBD2 (6 bases). The V end lost 0 bases, the J end lost 4 bases, and 16 bases lay between the germline ends. The germline V gene encodes CDR1 LNHDA and CDR2 SQIVND (reference sequence). The CDR3 loop spans 17 amino acids. The CDR3 sequence: CASSIDGRGAGYNEQFF. The CDR3 coding sequence is TGTGCCAGTAGTATAGATGGGAGAGGGGCGGGATACAATGAGCAGTTCTTC.

This clone was observed once. This chain links TRBV2 with TRBJ2-1, with D possibly matching TRBD1 (5 bases). Germline V CDR1 and CDR2: SNHLY, FYNNEI. The V end was cut by 2 bases, the J end by 9 bases, with 11 bases between. The CDR3 is 13 residues long. Written as DNA, the CDR3 is TGTGCCAGCAGTGAAACCCAGGGTGGTGAGCAGTTCTTC. Encoded protein: CASSETQGGEQFF.

The chain recombines TRBV30 with TRBJ2-3, with D tentatively TRBD2 (5 bases). The CDR3 spans 15 residues. V lost 8 bases and J 1 base, leaving 19 bases between the germline ends. CDR1 and CDR2 from the germline V gene are GTSNPN and SVGIG (reference sequence). CDR3 protein: CAGIQRKHGTDTQYF. The CDR3 coding sequence is TGTGCCGGTATTCAGCGGAAACACGGCACAGATACGCAGTATTTT.

This sequence joins TRBV14 and TRBJ2-3, with 12 bases fitting TRBD2. V lost 0 bases and J lost 2; bases outside the gene matches: 9. Germline CDR1 SGHDN, CDR2 FVKESK. The CDR3 runs 19 residues. The CDR3 protein is CASSQDKRLAGDHTDTQYF. The CDR3 bases are TGTGCCAGCAGCCAAGATAAGAGACTAGCGGGGGACCACACAGATACGCAGTATTTT.

The chain couples TRBV7-8 to TRBJ2-7, with 14 bases aligning to TRBD2. Germline V gene data show CDR1 as SGHVS and CDR2 as FQNEAQ. The ends lost 5 bases at V and 3 bases at J; junction bases unmatched: 3. This CDR3 contains 15 residues. CDR3 loop: CASSAGLAGDYEQYF. The CDR3 coding sequence is TGTGCCAGCAGCGCGGGACTAGCGGGGGACTACGAGCAGTACTTC.

The chain combines TRBV7-2 with TRBJ1-5; perhaps TRBD1 as D (6 bases). CDR1 is SGHTA, CDR2 FQGNSA, per germline. The CDR3 loop spans 15 amino acids. V was pared by 5 bases and J by 0 bases, with 11 bases between. The chain's CDR3 is CASSRDIYSNQPQHF. CDR3 nucleotide sequence: TGTGCCAGCAGCCGGGACATATATAGCAATCAGCCCCAGCATTTT.

CDR3 DNA sequence: TGCAGCGTTGAAGTAGAGTCCGTAAAACTGTTTTTT. This gives the protein CSVEVESVKLFF. The chain couples TRBV29-1 to TRBJ1-4, with no clear D. There are 12 residues in the CDR3. Per the germline V gene, CDR1 is SQVTM and CDR2 is ANQGSEA. V was trimmed by 1 base and J by 10 bases, leaving 10 bases between them.

The chain links TRBV10-2 to TRBJ2-7; 8 bases are a match to TRBD1. This CDR3 is built from 11 residues. Trimming took 6 bases from V and 5 from J; bases not matched to a gene: 0. Germline CDR1 WSHSY, CDR2 SAAADI. Written as DNA, the CDR3 is TGCGCCAGCAGGACAGGGGACGAGCAGTACTTC. Amino acids: CASRTGDEQYF.

The rearrangement joins TRBV7-8 to TRBJ2-1; 11 nucleotides match TRBD1. This CDR3 comprises 14 residues. The trim removed 5 bases at V and 7 bases at J, leaving 4 bases unmatched. Germline loops: CDR1 SGHVS, CDR2 FQNEAQ. DNA for the CDR3: TGTGCCAGCAGCCCCGGGACAGGGGGGAATGAGCAGTTCTTC. Translated: CASSPGTGGNEQFF.

This clone was observed once. The chain joins TRBV30 to TRBJ2-1, with D tentatively TRBD1 (5 bases). Trimming took off 2 bases at V and 10 bases at J, with 9 bases between the two ends. The CDR3 length is 11 residues. The germline V gene encodes CDR1 GTSNPN and CDR2 SVGIG (reference sequence). The CDR3 sequence is CAWSSGPEQFF. The DNA for the CDR3 is TGTGCCTGGAGTTCAGGGCCCGAGCAGTTCTTC.

For this clone: The sample has other DNA sequences that encode this CDR3 too. The gene calls are TRBV30 and TRBJ1-1, with 9 bases fitting TRBD1. Germline V gene sequence: CDR1 GTSNPN, CDR2 SVGIG (reference sequence). After removal of 8 bases from V and 1 base from J, the junction contained 2 bases not matched to a gene. This CDR3 is built from 12 residues. This chain's CDR3 is CAGDRANTEAFF. The DNA of the CDR3 is TGTGCCGGGGACAGGGCGAACACTGAAGCTTTCTTT.

This chain joins TRBV9 and TRBJ2-2; 11 nucleotides align to TRBD2. The trim removed 4 bases at V and 7 bases at J, leaving 12 bases unmatched. This CDR3 contains 17 residues. CDR1 is SGDLS, CDR2 YYNGEE, per germline. The CDR3 reads CASSPRLAGGLNGELFF. CDR3 bases: TGTGCCAGCAGCCCTCGGTTAGCGGGGGGGCTGAACGGGGAGCTGTTTTTT.

This rearrangement joins TRBV6-5 to TRBJ2-3; a possible D gene is TRBD1 (6 bases). There are 12 residues in the CDR3. From germline, CDR1 is MNHEY and CDR2 SVGAGI. V lost 10 bases and J 2 bases, leaving 10 bases between the germline ends. The DNA for the CDR3 is TGTGCCACGCGGACAGCCACAGATACGCAGTATTTT. Protein sequence: CATRTATDTQYF.

The rearrangement joins TRBV12-5 to TRBJ2-5; a possible D gene is TRBD2 (5 bases). Germline CDR1 reads LGHNT; CDR2 reads FRNRAP. This CDR3 has 14 amino acids. Trimming removed 1 base at V and 3 bases at J, with 9 bases between. CDR3 DNA: TGTGCTAGTGGTTTGGGTCAACTAGAAGAGACCCAGTACTTC. This codes for CASGLGQLEETQYF.

The chain is built from TRBV11-2 and TRBJ2-7; TRBD2 agrees at 8 bases. The J segment lost 8 bases and the V segment lost 3 bases, leaving 6 bases of the junction unmatched. The CDR3 sequence is 13 residues long. Germline assignment: CDR1 SGHAT and CDR2 FQNNGV. The CDR3: CASSLTGGTQQYF. In nucleotides, the CDR3 is TGTGCCAGCAGCTTGACGGGGGGGACTCAGCAGTACTTC.

The chain is built from TRBV5-5 and TRBJ2-3; a possible D gene is TRBD2 (5 bases). CDR1 is SGHKS, CDR2 YYEKEE, per germline (reference sequence). V lost 4 bases, J lost 7 bases, and 13 bases lay in between. CDR3 length: 13 amino acids. The CDR3 sequence: CASSLLPGNTQYF. The CDR3 nucleotides read TGTGCCAGCAGCCTACTTCCGGGAAATACGCAGTATTTT.

The rearrangement links TRBV2 to TRBJ1-1; D might be TRBD1 (5 bases). The CDR3 covers 14 residues. The V gene's germline CDR1 is SNHLY and CDR2 FYNNEI. V shed 6 bases and J shed 6 bases, with 17 bases lying between them. The CDR3: CASRRGAGLSEAFF. The CDR3 DNA sequence: TGTGCCAGCAGACGCGGGGCGGGTTTGTCTGAAGCTTTCTTT.

V is TRBV10-1 and J is TRBJ1-1; no reliable D call. The V gene lost 2 bases and the J gene lost 6 bases, with 10 bases spanning the gap. Germline V gives CDR1 WNHNN, CDR2 SYGVQD (reference sequence). The CDR3 length is 13 residues. CDR3 amino acids: CASSEIPSAEAFF. For the CDR3, the DNA is TGCGCCAGCAGTGAGATTCCTTCGGCTGAAGCTTTCTTT.

Concerning this clone itself: Because it lacks the conserved phenylalanine or tryptophan at the end, this CDR3 is likely a read error. The chain uses TRBV5-4 and TRBJ1-2; D not resolved. This CDR3 spans 13 amino acids. CDR1 is SGHNT and CDR2 is YYREEE in the germline V gene (reference sequence). V was clipped by 3 bases and J by 4 bases, with 10 bases between them. The CDR3 DNA follows: TGTGCCAGCAGCTCGCCAGGCACCTATGGCTACACCTCC. Amino acids: CASSSPGTYGYTS.

The rearrangement joins TRBV4-1 to TRBJ2-3, with D perhaps TRBD1 (5 bases). The V end lost 5 bases, the J end lost 0 bases, and 18 bases lay between the germline ends. Germline values: CDR1 MGHRA, CDR2 YSYEKL. The CDR3 is 17 amino acids. The CDR3 nucleotides read TGCGCCAGCAGCGCCCGCACAGGATCTGATAGCACAGATACGCAGTATTTT. Its protein product is CASSARTGSDSTDTQYF.

The chain recombines TRBV19 with TRBJ2-2, with a possible D match to TRBD1 (6 bases). With 3 bases removed from V and 6 bases from J, the gap between germline ends came to 14 bases. The CDR3 is 15 amino acids. CDR1 and CDR2 from the germline V gene are LNHDA and SQIVND (reference sequence). CDR3 nucleotides: TGTGCCAGTAGTATTAAGACAGGAACTCCCGGGGAGCTGTTTTTT. This encodes CASSIKTGTPGELFF.

This chain uses TRBV5-1 with TRBJ2-1; D unclear. Germline-derived CDR1 and CDR2 are SGHRS and YFSETQ. The ends were cut back, 0 bases at V and 2 bases at J, with 9 bases in the middle. This CDR3 is 15 amino acids long. In DNA, the CDR3 is TGCGCCAGCAGCTTGGTGTCGTTTCCCTACAATGAGCAGTTCTTC. Its translation: CASSLVSFPYNEQFF.

This chain uses TRBV5-1 with TRBJ2-5; 9 bases align to TRBD1. The J call may be incorrect, as the DNA end agrees better with TRBJ2-7. Germline assignment: CDR1 SGHRS and CDR2 YFSETQ. The length of the CDR3 is 15 residues. The CDR3 DNA follows: TGCGCCAGCAGCCCACCGGGACAGGGCCTCTACGAGCAGTACTTC. It specifies CASSPPGQGLYEQYF.

The CDR3 loop is CATSRQGNQPQHF. The DNA of the CDR3 is TGTGCCACCAGCAGACAGGGAAATCAGCCCCAGCATTTT. V and J are TRBV15 and TRBJ1-5; a weak D match, TRBD1 (5 bases). The CDR3 is 13 residues long. V gave up 2 bases and J gave up 4 bases, with 6 bases separating them. Germline V gene lookup returns CDR1 LNHNV and CDR2 YYDKDF (reference sequence).

The V and J genes are TRBV5-1 and TRBJ2-6; 7 nucleotides align to TRBD1. Trimming at V came to 5 bases and at J to 3 bases, leaving 5 bases not matched to a gene. The CDR3 runs to 15 residues. Germline V lookup: CDR1 SGHRS, CDR2 YFSETQ. The CDR3 sequence is CASSQGGGGANVLTF. CDR3 DNA sequence: TGCGCCAGCAGTCAAGGGGGCGGTGGGGCCAACGTCCTGACTTTC.

The rearrangement links TRBV6-4 to TRBJ2-1; the D is unclear. Germline lookup yields CDR1 MRHNA and CDR2 SNTAGT. The CDR3 covers 12 residues. The V end lost 3 bases, the J end lost 7 bases, and 7 bases lay between the germline ends. CDR3 sequence: CASSDGPNEQFF. The CDR3 DNA sequence: TGTGCCAGCAGTGATGGGCCTAATGAGCAGTTCTTC.